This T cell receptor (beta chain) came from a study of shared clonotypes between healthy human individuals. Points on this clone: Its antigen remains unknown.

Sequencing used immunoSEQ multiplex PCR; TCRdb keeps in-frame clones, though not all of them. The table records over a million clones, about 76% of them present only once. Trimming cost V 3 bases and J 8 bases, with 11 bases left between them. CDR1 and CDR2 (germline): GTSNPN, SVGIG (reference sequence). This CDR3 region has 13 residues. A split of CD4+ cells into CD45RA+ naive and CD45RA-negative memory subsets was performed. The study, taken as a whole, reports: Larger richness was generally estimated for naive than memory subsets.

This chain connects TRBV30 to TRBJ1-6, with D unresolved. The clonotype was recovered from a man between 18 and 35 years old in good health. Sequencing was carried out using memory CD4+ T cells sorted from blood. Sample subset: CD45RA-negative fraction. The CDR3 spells CAWRSRGDSPLHF. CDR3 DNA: TGTGCCTGGAGGAGCCGGGGAGATTCACCCCTCCACTTT. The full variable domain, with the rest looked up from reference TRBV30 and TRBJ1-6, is SQTIHQWPATLVQPVGSPLSLECTVEGTSNPNLYWYRQAAGRGLQLLFYSVGIGQISSEVPQNLSASRPQDRQFILSSKKLLLSDSGFYLCAWRSRGDSPLHFGNGTRLTVT.